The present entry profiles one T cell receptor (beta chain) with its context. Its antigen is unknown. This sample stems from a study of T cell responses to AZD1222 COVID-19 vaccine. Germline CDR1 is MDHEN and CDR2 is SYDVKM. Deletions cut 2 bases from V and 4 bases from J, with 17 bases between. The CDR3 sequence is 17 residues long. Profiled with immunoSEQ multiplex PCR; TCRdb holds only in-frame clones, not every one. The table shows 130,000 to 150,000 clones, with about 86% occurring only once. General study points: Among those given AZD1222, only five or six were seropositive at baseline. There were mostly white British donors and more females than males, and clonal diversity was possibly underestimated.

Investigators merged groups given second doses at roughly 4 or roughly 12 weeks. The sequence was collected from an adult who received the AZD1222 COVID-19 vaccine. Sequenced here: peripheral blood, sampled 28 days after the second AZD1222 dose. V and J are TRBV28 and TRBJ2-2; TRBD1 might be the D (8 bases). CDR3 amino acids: CASSLGEGDRPTGELFF. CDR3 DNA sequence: TGTGCCAGCAGTTTAGGGGAGGGGGACAGGCCCACCGGGGAGCTGTTTTTT.